This TCR beta chain was profiled in a study of CD8 T cells in ankylosing spondylitis. As regards this clonotype: Its specificity is not known.

Molecular-barcoded quantitative 5'-RACE produced these TCR beta libraries. TCRdb recomputed calls from the 5' RACE reads with MiXCR, one row per CDR3 protein. In the table there are approximately 340,000 distinct CDR3 sequences, under 15% of which are singletons. Study-wide points: Characteristic, it appeared, of ankylosing spondylitis blood was a TCR beta motif of seven or eight highly homologous variants. A CD8+ phenotype characterized the disease-linked clones, which were relatively rare in peripheral blood.

The CDR3 has 14 amino acids. V was trimmed by 5 bases and J by 0 bases, leaving 11 bases between them. The V gene's germline CDR1 is SGHRS and CDR2 YFSETQ. Source material: blood, either unsorted or a sorted T cell fraction (not recorded which). The source is a male donor with ankylosing spondylitis or in good health (not recorded which). The genes are TRBV5-1 and TRBJ1-1, with D tentatively TRBD1 (5 bases). The CDR3 here is CASRPQGLNTEAFF. For the CDR3, the DNA is TGCGCCAGCAGGCCTCAGGGTTTGAACACTGAAGCTTTCTTT.